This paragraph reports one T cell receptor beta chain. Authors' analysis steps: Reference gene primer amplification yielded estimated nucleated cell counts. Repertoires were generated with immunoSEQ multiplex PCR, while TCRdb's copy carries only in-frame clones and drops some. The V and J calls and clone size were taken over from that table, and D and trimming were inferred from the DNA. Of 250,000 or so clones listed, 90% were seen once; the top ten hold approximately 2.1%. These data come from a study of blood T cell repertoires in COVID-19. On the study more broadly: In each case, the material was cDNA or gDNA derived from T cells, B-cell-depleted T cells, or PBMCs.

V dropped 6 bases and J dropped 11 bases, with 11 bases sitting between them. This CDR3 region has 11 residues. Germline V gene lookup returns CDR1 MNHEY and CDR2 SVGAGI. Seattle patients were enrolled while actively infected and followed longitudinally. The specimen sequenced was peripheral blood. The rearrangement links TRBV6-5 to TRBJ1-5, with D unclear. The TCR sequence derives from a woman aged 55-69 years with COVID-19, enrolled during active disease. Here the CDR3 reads CASSEEWSQHF. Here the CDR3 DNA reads TGTGCCAGCAGCGAGGAGTGGTCCCAGCATTTT.